One sample yielded the 21 T cell receptor beta chains listed below, sequenced in a study of CD8 T cells in ankylosing spondylitis. TCRdb itself ran the 5' RACE reads through MiXCR, one entry per CDR3 protein. This sample has hundreds of thousands of distinct CDR3 sequences, with approximately 12% found just once. The study, taken as a whole, reports: There was a TCR beta motif, made of several highly homologous variants, that appeared characteristic of ankylosing spondylitis blood.

These receptors' targets are unknown. Input material: blood, either unsorted or a sorted T cell fraction (not recorded which). Every receptor here comes from a male donor with ankylosing spondylitis.

This clonotype was counted a few times. The gene calls are TRBV5-1 and TRBJ2-3; the D gene is possibly TRBD2 (6 bases). The germline CDR1 and CDR2 sequences are SGHRS and YFSETQ. The CDR3 consists of 15 residues. Between the trimmed V and J ends, which lost 7 bases and 3 bases, there was a span of 18 bases. The CDR3 sequence is CASSGGLAYTDTQYF. CDR3 nucleotides: TGCGCCAGCTCCGGGGGTCTAGCTTATACAGATACGCAGTATTTT.

The chain is built from TRBV12-3 or TRBV12-4 and TRBJ1-5; 8 bases fit TRBD1. V trimming: 6 bases; J trimming: 4 bases; junction bases outside the gene matches: 5. The CDR3 spans 14 residues. CDR3 in DNA: TGTGCCAGCAGCGACAGGGGACCGAATCAGCCCCAGCATTTT. Translating it yields CASSDRGPNQPQHF.

This clonotype turned up a few times. The genes are TRBV10-3 and TRBJ2-7; 8 bases match TRBD1. CDR3 length: 15 residues. V gave up 10 bases and J gave up 3 bases; unmatched junction bases: 14. Germline CDR1 and CDR2: ENHRY and SYGVKD. The CDR3 DNA reads as TGTGCCACCAGGGTTCGAGAGACAGGGGACTACGAGCAGTACTTC. Translated: CATRVRETGDYEQYF.

V gene TRBV5-1 combines with J gene TRBJ1-1; weak D call: TRBD1 (6 bases). The CDR3 sequence is 16 residues long. In germline, CDR1 is SGHRS, CDR2 YFSETQ. Trimming pared 0 bases from V and 2 bases from J, leaving 14 bases between. The CDR3 DNA is TGCGCCAGCAGCTTGGGCGGGGGCCCCATTAACACTGAAGCTTTCTTT. As protein: CASSLGGGPINTEAFF.

The chain employs TRBV28 and TRBJ2-7, with 12 bases lining up with TRBD2. Trimming at V came to 6 bases and at J to 6 bases, leaving 9 bases not matched to a gene. This CDR3 has 15 amino acids. CDR1 MDHEN and CDR2 SYDVKM come from the germline V gene. CDR3 in DNA: TGTGCCAGCAGCCGCCTAGCGGGAGGGCCGGGCGAGCAGTACGTC. This sequence encodes CASSRLAGGPGEQYV.

The table lists this clonotype with many counts. The chain joins TRBV5-1 to TRBJ1-5, with TRBD1 identical over 10 bases. Germline V gene sequence: CDR1 SGHRS, CDR2 YFSETQ. This CDR3 contains 16 residues. V trimming: 4 bases; J trimming: 2 bases; junction bases outside the gene matches: 6. CDR3 loop: CASSGGTGEGNQPQHF. CDR3 DNA: TGCGCCAGCAGCGGCGGGACAGGGGAAGGCAATCAGCCCCAGCATTTT. Full variable domain (outside the CDR3, taken from reference TRBV5-1 and TRBJ1-5): KAGVTQTPRYLIKTRGQQVTLSCSPISGHRSVSWYQQTPGQGLQFLFEYFSETQRNKGNFPGRFSGRQFSNSRSEMNVSTLELGDSALYLCASSGGTGEGNQPQHFGDGTRLSIL.

The table lists this clonotype with a few counts. The chain is built from TRBV24-1 and TRBJ2-1; 7 bases are a match to TRBD2. Germline V gives CDR1 KGHDR, CDR2 SFDVKD. V shed 0 bases and J 0 bases; nucleotides not matched to a gene: 1. The CDR3 is 16 residues long. Here the CDR3 DNA reads TGTGCCACCAGTGATTTGAAGCGGGGCTCCTACAATGAGCAGTTCTTC. Protein: CATSDLKRGSYNEQFF.

Here the CDR3 DNA reads TGCGCCAGCACAAGACTAGCCCCCTCGAGCACAGATACGCAGTATTTT. It encodes CASTRLAPSSTDTQYF. The chain links TRBV5-1 to TRBJ2-3; 7 bases align to TRBD2. J gave up 0 bases and V 6 bases, and 10 bases lay outside the gene matches. This CDR3 spans 16 amino acids. The germline V gene has CDR1 SGHRS and CDR2 YFSETQ.

The V and J genes are TRBV5-1 and TRBJ2-2, with 9 bases lining up with TRBD1. The CDR3 sequence is 15 residues long. Germline assignment: CDR1 SGHRS and CDR2 YFSETQ. Trimming cost V 1 base and J 6 bases; bases outside gene matches: 4. The CDR3 DNA follows: TGCGCCAGCAGCTTGAGGACAGGGGTCTCCGGGGAGCTGTTTTTT. This sequence encodes CASSLRTGVSGELFF.

The gene calls are TRBV7-8 and TRBJ1-5, with TRBD1 matching 7 bases. J lost 5 bases, V lost 2 bases, and 6 bases had no gene match. The V gene's germline CDR1 is SGHVS and CDR2 FQNEAQ. The length of the CDR3 is 15 residues. This chain's CDR3 is CASSLLGTAYQPQHF. The CDR3 DNA reads TGTGCCAGCAGCTTATTGGGGACAGCCTATCAGCCCCAGCATTTT.

The rearrangement joins TRBV7-9 to TRBJ2-5; possibly TRBD1 for D (5 bases). Germline V gives CDR1 SEHNR, CDR2 FQNEAQ (reference sequence). This CDR3 is built from 14 residues. V was trimmed by 3 bases and J by 5 bases, leaving 13 bases between them. CDR3 sequence reads: CASSFGRDTETQYF. DNA for the CDR3: TGTGCCAGCAGCTTCGGCAGGGATACGGAGACCCAGTACTTC. The complete variable domain, with remaining parts taken from reference TRBV7-9 and TRBJ2-5, reads DTGVSQNPRHKITKRGQNVTFRCDPISEHNRLYWYRQTLGQGPEFLTYFQNEAQLEKSRLLSDRFSAERPKGSFSTLEIQRTEQGDSAMYLCASSFGRDTETQYFGPGTRLLVL.

This clonotype was seen a few times. The gene calls are TRBV7-2 and TRBJ1-1; weak D call: TRBD1 (5 bases). The CDR3 has 15 amino acids. CDR1 and CDR2 (germline): SGHTA, FQGNSA. V was shortened by 5 bases and J by 6 bases, with 19 bases between the two germline ends. CDR3 in amino acids: CASSLTSALGAEAFF. CDR3 nucleotides: TGTGCCAGCAGCCTTACGTCGGCTTTAGGGGCTGAAGCTTTCTTT.

This clonotype was seen a handful of times. The chain carries TRBV24-1 and TRBJ2-3; D gene unclear. Germline CDR1 reads KGHDR; CDR2 reads SFDVKD. This CDR3 spans 14 amino acids. Trimming cost V 7 bases and J 0 bases, with 10 bases left between them. Here the CDR3 DNA reads TGTGCCACCAGCGACCCGACTAGCACAGATACGCAGTATTTT. Protein product: CATSDPTSTDTQYF.

The rearrangement joins TRBV7-9 to TRBJ1-2; tentative D call: TRBD1 (6 bases). This CDR3 contains 16 residues. Deletions cut 3 bases from V and 0 bases from J, with 14 bases between. Germline values: CDR1 SEHNR, CDR2 FQNEAQ (reference sequence). The CDR3 sequence is CASSFALDSTNYGYTF. The CDR3 DNA is TGTGCCAGCAGCTTCGCCCTGGACAGCACTAACTATGGCTACACCTTC.

This clonotype was observed a few times. This chain joins TRBV7-7 and TRBJ2-1, with unresolved D. The CDR3 spans 15 residues. Germline lookup yields CDR1 SSHAT and CDR2 FNYEAQ (reference sequence). Trimming removed 5 bases at V and 7 bases at J, with 18 bases between. CDR3 bases: TGTGCCAGCAGCCCCCGGGTGGGCACCTGGAATGAGCAGTTCTTC. Translated, it gives CASSPRVGTWNEQFF.

This clonotype has more than one count but fewer than ten. The gene calls are TRBV7-2 and TRBJ1-6, with unresolved D. V was shortened by 1 base and J by 7 bases, with 11 bases between the two germline ends. The germline V gene has CDR1 SGHTA and CDR2 FQGNSA. The length of the CDR3 is 15 residues. CDR3 sequence reads: CASSLGVPRNSPLHF. CDR3 DNA: TGTGCCAGCAGCTTAGGGGTACCCAGAAATTCACCCCTCCACTTT. Drawing the rest from reference TRBV7-2 and TRBJ1-6, the complete variable domain is GAGVSQSPSNKVTEKGKDVELRCDPISGHTALYWYRQSLGQGLEFLIYFQGNSAPDKSGLPSDRFSAERTGGSVSTLTIQRTQQEDSAVYLCASSLGVPRNSPLHFGNGTRLTVT.

V is TRBV11-3 and J is TRBJ2-1; D gene uncertain. The CDR3 is made up of 14 amino acids. Trimming stripped 2 bases from V and 5 bases from J, with 10 bases between. CDR1 is SGHNT, CDR2 YENEEA, per germline. The CDR3 bases are TGTGCCAGCAGCTTATTGCTCAAGCACAATGAGCAGTTCTTC. This encodes CASSLLLKHNEQFF. The full variable domain, its missing parts supplied by reference TRBV11-3 and TRBJ2-1, is EAGVVQSPRYKIIEKKQPVAFWCNPISGHNTLYWYLQNLGQGPELLIRYENEEAVDDSQLPKDRFSAERLKGVDSTLKIQPAELGDSAVYLCASSLLLKHNEQFFGPGTRLTVL.

The V and J genes are TRBV30 and TRBJ1-1, with D possibly matching TRBD1 (5 bases). V was clipped by 6 bases and J by 4 bases, with 12 bases between them. Germline V gene data show CDR1 as GTSNPN and CDR2 as SVGIG (reference sequence). The CDR3 loop spans 12 amino acids. Here the CDR3 DNA reads TGTGCCTGTATTTTTGGGGGCACTGAAGCTTTCTTT. Its translation is CACIFGGTEAFF.

The chain combines TRBV7-9 with TRBJ2-4, with D possibly TRBD2 on 5 matching bases. The CDR3 totals 12 residues. Germline values: CDR1 SEHNR, CDR2 FQNEAQ (reference sequence). Trimming removed 10 bases at V and 4 bases at J, with 11 bases between. The CDR3 spells CATERRKNIQYF. CDR3 nucleotides: TGTGCCACCGAGCGGAGAAAAAACATTCAGTACTTC.

This clonotype turned up a few times. The chain couples TRBV12-5 to TRBJ2-1; D is ambiguous. Per germline, CDR1 LGHNT and CDR2 FRNRAP. V was cut by 0 bases and J by 9 bases, with 6 bases left in between. The CDR3 extends over 12 amino acids. The CDR3 loop is CASGLVVGEQFF. In nucleotides, the CDR3 is TGTGCTAGTGGTTTGGTGGTGGGTGAGCAGTTCTTC.

This clonotype was observed a handful of times. The chain employs TRBV27 and TRBJ1-1; maybe TRBD1 (5 bases). Germline V gene sequence: CDR1 MNHEY, CDR2 SMNVEV (reference sequence). With 5 bases removed from V and 3 bases from J, the gap between germline ends came to 16 bases. The CDR3 is made up of 15 amino acids. CDR3 coding DNA: TGTGCCAGCAGTCGCGAAGCTGGGGGGGACACTGAAGCTTTCTTT. This codes for CASSREAGGDTEAFF.